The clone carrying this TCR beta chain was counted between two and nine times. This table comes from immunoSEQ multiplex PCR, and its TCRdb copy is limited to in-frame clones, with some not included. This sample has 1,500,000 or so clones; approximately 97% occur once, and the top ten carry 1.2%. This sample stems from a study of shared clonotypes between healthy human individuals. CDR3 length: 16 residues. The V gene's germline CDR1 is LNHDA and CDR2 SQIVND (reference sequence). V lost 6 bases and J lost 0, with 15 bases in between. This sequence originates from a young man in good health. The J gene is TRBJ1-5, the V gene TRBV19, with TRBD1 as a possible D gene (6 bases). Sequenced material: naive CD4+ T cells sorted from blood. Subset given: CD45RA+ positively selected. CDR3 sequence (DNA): TGTGCCAGTAGGACCAGAGGGGGGGCTAGCAATCAGCCCCAGCATTTT. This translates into CASRTRGGASNQPQHF.